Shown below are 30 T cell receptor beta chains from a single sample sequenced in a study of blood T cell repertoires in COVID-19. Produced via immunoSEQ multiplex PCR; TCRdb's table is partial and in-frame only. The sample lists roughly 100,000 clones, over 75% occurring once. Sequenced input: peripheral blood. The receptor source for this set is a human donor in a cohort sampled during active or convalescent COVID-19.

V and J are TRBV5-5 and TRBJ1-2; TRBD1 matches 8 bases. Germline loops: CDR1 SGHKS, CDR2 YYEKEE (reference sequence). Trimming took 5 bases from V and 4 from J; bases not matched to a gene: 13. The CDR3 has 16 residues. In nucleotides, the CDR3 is TGTGCCAGCAGACAAAGCCCGGGACAGGACTTCTATGGCTACACCTTC. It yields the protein CASRQSPGQDFYGYTF. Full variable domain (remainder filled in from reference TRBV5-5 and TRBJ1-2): DAGVTQSPTHLIKTRGQQVTLRCSPISGHKSVSWYQQVLGQGPQFIFQYYEKEERGRGNFPDRFSARQFPNYSSELNVNALLLGDSALYLCASRQSPGQDFYGYTFGSGTRLTVV.

The CDR3 nucleotides read TGTGCCAGCAGTCCCTTACTAGCGGGGAGAGAGACCCAGTACTTC. This translates into CASSPLLAGRETQYF. V is TRBV28 and J is TRBJ2-5, with 10 nucleotides matching TRBD2. The V gene end was trimmed by 5 bases and the J gene end by 4 bases; junction bases not matched to a gene: 7. CDR3 length: 15 residues. Germline assignment: CDR1 MDHEN and CDR2 SYDVKM. The variable domain in full, completed from reference TRBV28 and TRBJ2-5, reads DVKVTQSSRYLVKRTGEKVFLECVQDMDHENMFWYRQDPGLGLRLIYFSYDVKMKEKGDIPEGYSVSREKKERFSLILESASTNQTSMYLCASSPLLAGRETQYFGPGTRLLVL.

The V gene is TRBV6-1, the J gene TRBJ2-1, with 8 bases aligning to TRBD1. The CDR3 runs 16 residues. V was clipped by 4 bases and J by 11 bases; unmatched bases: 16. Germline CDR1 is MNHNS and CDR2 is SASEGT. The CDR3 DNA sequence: TGTGCCAGCAGTGGAATCGGACAGGGAGTAAGAAATAAGCAGTTCTTC. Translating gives CASSGIGQGVRNKQFF.

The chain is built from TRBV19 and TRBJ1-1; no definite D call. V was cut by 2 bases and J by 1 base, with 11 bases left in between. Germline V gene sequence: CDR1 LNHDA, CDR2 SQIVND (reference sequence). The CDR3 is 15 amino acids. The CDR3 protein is CASSISIEGNTEAFF. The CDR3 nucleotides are TGTGCCAGTAGTATATCAATTGAGGGGAACACTGAAGCTTTCTTT.

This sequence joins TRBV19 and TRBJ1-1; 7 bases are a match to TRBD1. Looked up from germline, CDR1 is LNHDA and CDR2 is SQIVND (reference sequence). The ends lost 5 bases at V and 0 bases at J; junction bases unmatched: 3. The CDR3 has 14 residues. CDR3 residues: CASSVGQMNTEAFF. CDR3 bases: TGTGCCAGTAGTGTGGGACAGATGAACACTGAAGCTTTCTTT.

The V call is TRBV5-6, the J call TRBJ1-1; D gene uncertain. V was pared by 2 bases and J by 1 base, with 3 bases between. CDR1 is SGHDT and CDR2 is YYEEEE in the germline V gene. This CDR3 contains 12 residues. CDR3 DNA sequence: TGTGCCAGCAGCTTCGGGAACACTGAAGCTTTCTTT. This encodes CASSFGNTEAFF.

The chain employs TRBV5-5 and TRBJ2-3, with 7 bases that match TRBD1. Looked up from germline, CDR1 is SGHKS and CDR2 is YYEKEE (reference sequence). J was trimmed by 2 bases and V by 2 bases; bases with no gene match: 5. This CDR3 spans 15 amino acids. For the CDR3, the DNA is TGTGCCAGCAGCTTACGAACAGGGGCCACAGATACGCAGTATTTT. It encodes CASSLRTGATDTQYF.

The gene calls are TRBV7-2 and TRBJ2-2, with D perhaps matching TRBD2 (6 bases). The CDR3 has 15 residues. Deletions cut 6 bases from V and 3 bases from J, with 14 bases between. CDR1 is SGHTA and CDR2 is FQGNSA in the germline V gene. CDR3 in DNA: TGTGCCAGCAGGTACCGGGACTGGGACACCGGGGAGCTGTTTTTT. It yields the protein CASRYRDWDTGELFF. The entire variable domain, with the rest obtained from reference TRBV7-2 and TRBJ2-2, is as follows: GAGVSQSPSNKVTEKGKDVELRCDPISGHTALYWYRQSLGQGLEFLIYFQGNSAPDKSGLPSDRFSAERTGGSVSTLTIQRTQQEDSAVYLCASRYRDWDTGELFFGEGSRLTVL.

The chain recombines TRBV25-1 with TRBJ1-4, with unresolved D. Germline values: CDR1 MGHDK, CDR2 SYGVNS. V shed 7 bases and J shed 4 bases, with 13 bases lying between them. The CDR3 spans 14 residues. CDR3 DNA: TGTGCCAGCACCCTTTCGGACTATAATGAAAAACTGTTTTTT. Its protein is CASTLSDYNEKLFF.

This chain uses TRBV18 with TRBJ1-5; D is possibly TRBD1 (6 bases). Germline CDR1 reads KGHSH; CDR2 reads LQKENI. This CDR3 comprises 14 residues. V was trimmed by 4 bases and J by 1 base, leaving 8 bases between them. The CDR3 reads CASSQGESNQPQHF. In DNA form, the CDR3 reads TGTGCCAGCTCACAGGGGGAGAGCAATCAGCCCCAGCATTTT.

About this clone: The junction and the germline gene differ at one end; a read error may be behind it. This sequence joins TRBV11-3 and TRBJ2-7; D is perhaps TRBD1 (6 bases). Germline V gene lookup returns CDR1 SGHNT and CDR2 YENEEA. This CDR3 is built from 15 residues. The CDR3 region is CTSSNHRELGYEQYF. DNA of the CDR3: TGTACCAGCAGCAATCACAGGGAATTGGGCTACGAGCAGTACTTC.

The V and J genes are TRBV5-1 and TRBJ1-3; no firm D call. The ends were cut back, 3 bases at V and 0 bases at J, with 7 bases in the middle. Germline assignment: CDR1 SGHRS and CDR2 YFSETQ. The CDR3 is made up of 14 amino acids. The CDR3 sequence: CASSWEGSGNTIYF. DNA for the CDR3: TGCGCCAGCAGCTGGGAGGGCTCTGGAAACACCATATATTTT.

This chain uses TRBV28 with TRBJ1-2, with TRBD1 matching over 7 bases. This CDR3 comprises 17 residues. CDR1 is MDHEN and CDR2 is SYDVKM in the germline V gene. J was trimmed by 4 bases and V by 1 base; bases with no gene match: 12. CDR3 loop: CASSLLSFRGTAYGYTF. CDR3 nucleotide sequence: TGTGCCAGCAGTTTATTAAGCTTCCGGGGGACAGCCTATGGCTACACCTTC.

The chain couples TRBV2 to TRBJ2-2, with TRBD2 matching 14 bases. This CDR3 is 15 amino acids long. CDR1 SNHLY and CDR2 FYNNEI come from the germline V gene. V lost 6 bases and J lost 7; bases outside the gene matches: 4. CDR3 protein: CASRGLAGVLGELFF. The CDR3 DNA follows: TGTGCCAGCAGGGGACTAGCGGGGGTGCTCGGGGAGCTGTTTTTT.

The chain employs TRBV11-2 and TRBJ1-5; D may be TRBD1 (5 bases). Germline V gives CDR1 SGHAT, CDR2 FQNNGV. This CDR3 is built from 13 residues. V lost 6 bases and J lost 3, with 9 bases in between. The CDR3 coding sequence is TGTGCCAGCAGTCAGGGTCCCAATCAGCCCCAGCATTTT. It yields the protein CASSQGPNQPQHF.

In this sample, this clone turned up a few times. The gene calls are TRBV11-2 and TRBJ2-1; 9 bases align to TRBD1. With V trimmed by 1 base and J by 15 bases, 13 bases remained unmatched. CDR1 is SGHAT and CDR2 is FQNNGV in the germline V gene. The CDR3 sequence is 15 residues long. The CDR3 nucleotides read TGTGCCAGCAGCTTAGGGGGGACAGGGATACAATGGGGGTTCTTC. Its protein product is CASSLGGTGIQWGFF. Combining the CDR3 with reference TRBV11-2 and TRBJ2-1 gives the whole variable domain EAGVAQSPRYKIIEKRQSVAFWCNPISGHATLYWYQQILGQGPKLLIQFQNNGVVDDSQLPKDRFSAERLKGVDSTLKIQPAKLEDSAVYLCASSLGGTGIQWGFFGPGTRLTVL.

CDR3 DNA sequence: TGCAGCACGACTAGCGGGGGAAGGACCGGGGAGCTGTTTTTT. This encodes CSTTSGGRTGELFF. This chain joins TRBV29-1 and TRBJ2-2; 12 bases align to TRBD2. CDR1 is SQVTM, CDR2 ANQGSEA, per germline. This CDR3 spans 14 amino acids. With V trimmed by 8 bases and J by 5 bases, 6 bases remained unmatched.

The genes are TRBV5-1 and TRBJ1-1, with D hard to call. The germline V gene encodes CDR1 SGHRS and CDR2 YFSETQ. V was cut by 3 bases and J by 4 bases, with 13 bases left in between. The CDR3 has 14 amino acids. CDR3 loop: CASSWLGAGTEAFF. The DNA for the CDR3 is TGCGCCAGCAGCTGGTTGGGCGCGGGCACTGAAGCTTTCTTT.

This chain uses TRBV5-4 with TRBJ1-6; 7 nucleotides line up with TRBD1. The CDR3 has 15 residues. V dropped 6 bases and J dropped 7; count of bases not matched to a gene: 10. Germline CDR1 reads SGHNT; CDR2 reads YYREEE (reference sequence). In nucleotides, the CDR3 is TGTGCCAGCAAAGAAACCGGGACAGAGAATTCACCCCTCCACTTT. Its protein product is CASKETGTENSPLHF.

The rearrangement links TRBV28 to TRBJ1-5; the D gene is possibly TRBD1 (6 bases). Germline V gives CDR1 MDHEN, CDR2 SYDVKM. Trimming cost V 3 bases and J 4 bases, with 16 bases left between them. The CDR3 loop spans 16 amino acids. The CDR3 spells CASSFTGMGPNQPQHF. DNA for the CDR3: TGTGCCAGCAGTTTCACAGGGATGGGGCCTAATCAGCCCCAGCATTTT.

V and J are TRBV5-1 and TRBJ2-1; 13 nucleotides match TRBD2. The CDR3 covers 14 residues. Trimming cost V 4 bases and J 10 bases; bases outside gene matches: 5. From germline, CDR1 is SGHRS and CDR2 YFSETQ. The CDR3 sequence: CASSGTSGVREQFF. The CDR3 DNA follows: TGCGCCAGCAGCGGGACTAGCGGGGTCCGGGAGCAGTTCTTC.

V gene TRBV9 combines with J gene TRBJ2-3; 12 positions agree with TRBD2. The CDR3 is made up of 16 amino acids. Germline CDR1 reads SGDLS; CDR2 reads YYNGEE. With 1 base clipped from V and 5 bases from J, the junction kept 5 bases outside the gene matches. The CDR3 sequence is CASSVRLAGAGDTQYF. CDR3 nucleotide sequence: TGTGCCAGCAGCGTACGACTAGCGGGGGCCGGAGATACGCAGTATTTT.

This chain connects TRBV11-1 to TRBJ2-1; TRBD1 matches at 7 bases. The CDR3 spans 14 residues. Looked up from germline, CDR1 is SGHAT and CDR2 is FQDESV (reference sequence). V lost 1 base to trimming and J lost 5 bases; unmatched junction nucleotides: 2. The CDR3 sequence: CASSLGDRDNEQFF. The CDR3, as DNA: TGTGCCAGCAGCTTAGGGGACAGAGACAATGAGCAGTTCTTC.

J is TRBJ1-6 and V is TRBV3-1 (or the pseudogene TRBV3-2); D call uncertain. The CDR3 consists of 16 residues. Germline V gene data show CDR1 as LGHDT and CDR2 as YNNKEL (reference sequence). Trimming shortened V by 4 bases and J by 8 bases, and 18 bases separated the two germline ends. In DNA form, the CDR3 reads TGTGCCAGCAGCCCGACGCATGCAGGTTCCGATTCACCCCTCCACTTT. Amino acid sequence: CASSPTHAGSDSPLHF.

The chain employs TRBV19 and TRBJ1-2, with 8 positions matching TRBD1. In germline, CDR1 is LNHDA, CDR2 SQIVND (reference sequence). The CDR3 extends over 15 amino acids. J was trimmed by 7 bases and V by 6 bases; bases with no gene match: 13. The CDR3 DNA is TGTGCCAGTAGACCCCCGCAGGGGGCAAGGGCTGGCTACACCTTC. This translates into CASRPPQGARAGYTF.

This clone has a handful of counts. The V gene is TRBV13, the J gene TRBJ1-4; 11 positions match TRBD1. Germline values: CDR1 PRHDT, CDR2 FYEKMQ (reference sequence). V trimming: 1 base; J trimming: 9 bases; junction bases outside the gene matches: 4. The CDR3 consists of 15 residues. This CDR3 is CASSLAGTGGQKLFF. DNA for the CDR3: TGTGCCAGCAGCTTAGCCGGGACAGGGGGACAAAAACTGTTTTTT. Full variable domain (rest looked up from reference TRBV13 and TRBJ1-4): AAGVIQSPRHLIKEKRETATLKCYPIPRHDTVYWYQQGPGQDPQFLISFYEKMQSDKGSIPDRFSAQQFSDYHSELNMSSLELGDSALYFCASSLAGTGGQKLFFGSGTQLSVL.

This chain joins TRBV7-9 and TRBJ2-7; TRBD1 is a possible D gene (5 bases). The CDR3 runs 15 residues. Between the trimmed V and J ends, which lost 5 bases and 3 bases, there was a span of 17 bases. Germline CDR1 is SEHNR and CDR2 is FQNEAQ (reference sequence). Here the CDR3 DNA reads TGTGCCAGCAGCCTAATCCAGACAGACAACTACGAGCAGTACTTC. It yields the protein CASSLIQTDNYEQYF.

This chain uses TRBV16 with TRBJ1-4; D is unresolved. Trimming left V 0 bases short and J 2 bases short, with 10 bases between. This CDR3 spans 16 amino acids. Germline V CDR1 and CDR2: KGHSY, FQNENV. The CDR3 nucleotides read TGTGCCAGCAGCCAATCGAGGGCGGGGACTAATGAAAAACTGTTTTTT. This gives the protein CASSQSRAGTNEKLFF.

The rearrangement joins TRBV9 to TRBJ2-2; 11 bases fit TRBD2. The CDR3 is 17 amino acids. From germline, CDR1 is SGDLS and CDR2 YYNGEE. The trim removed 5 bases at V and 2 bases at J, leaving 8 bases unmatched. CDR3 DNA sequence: TGTGCCAGCAGGGCCCTAGCGGGGGGAATAAACACCGGGGAGCTGTTTTTT. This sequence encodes CASRALAGGINTGELFF.

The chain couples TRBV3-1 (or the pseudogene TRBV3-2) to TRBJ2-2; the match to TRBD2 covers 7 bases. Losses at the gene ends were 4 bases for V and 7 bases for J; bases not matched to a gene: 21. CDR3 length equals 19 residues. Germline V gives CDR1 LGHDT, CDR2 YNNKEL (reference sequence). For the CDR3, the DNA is TGTGCCAGCAGCCCTTTCCCCGGGCGGGCGGGGGAAAAGGGCGGGGAGCTGTTTTTT. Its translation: CASSPFPGRAGEKGGELFF.